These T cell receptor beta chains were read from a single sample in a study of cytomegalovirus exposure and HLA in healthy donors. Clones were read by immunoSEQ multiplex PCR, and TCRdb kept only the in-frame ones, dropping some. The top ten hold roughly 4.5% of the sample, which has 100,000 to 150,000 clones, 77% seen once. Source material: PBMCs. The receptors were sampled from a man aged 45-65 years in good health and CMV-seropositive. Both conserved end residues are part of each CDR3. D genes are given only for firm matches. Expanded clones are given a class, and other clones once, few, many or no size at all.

DNA: TGTGCCAGCAGCTTGGCACGATGGCAGGCCTCGTCAGAGACCCAGTACTTC
CDR3: CASSLARWQASSETQYF
size: NA
D: NA
V: TRBV5-4
J: TRBJ2-5

DNA: TGCAGCGTTGACAATTCTGGGGCCAACGTCCTGACTTTC
CDR3: CSVDNSGANVLTF
size: NA
D: NA
V: TRBV29-1
J: TRBJ2-6

DNA: TGCGCCAACACCACCCACCGCAGGGGGCGCGCCAAATTACAAGAGACCCAGTACTTC
CDR3: CANTTHRRGRAKLQETQYF
size: NA
D: TRBD1
V: TRBV4-1
J: TRBJ2-5

DNA: TGTGCCAGCAGTGACCGCTCCGACAGGGGTAGGCTAGCGGGGACCTACGAGCAGTACTTC
CDR3: CASSDRSDRGRLAGTYEQYF
size: once
D: NA
V: TRBV2
J: TRBJ2-7

DNA: TGTGCCAGTAGTTCAGGACAGGGGGCTACCTACGAGCAGTACTTC
CDR3: CASSSGQGATYEQYF
size: few
D: TRBD1
V: TRBV19
J: TRBJ2-7

DNA: TGCGCCAGCAGCTTCGACAGAACTGAAGCTTTCTTT
CDR3: CASSFDRTEAFF
size: NA
D: NA
V: TRBV5-1
J: TRBJ1-1

DNA: TGTGCCAGCAGCGGCCCTCGGGAGATCTCTGGAAACACCATATATTTT
CDR3: CASSGPREISGNTIYF
size: NA
D: NA
V: TRBV5-4
J: TRBJ1-3

DNA: TGTGCCAGTAGTATAGGAGGGACATTTGAGCAGTTCTTC
CDR3: CASSIGGTFEQFF
size: NA
D: NA
V: TRBV19
J: TRBJ2-1

DNA: TGTGCCAGTAATCCCGGGACAGGGGGCTTAATCTCTAGCACAGATACGCAGTATTTT
CDR3: CASNPGTGGLISSTDTQYF
size: NA
D: TRBD1
V: TRBV2
J: TRBJ2-3

DNA: TGCGCCAGCAGCCGAGCGGGAGTCGGGAATGAGCAGTTCTTC
CDR3: CASSRAGVGNEQFF
size: NA
D: TRBD2
V: TRBV4-1
J: TRBJ2-1

DNA: TGCAGCGTTGAACCGGGACTCCGCACAGATACGCAGTATTTT
CDR3: CSVEPGLRTDTQYF
size: NA
D: NA
V: TRBV29-1
J: TRBJ2-3

DNA: TGTGCCATCAGAGGGGGTCAGGGGGCAAACTATGGCTACACCTTC
CDR3: CAIRGGQGANYGYTF
size: NA
D: TRBD1
V: TRBV10-3
J: TRBJ1-2

DNA: TGCAGCGTCGAAGGGACTAGCATCCACGAGCAGTACTTC
CDR3: CSVEGTSIHEQYF
size: NA
D: TRBD2
V: TRBV29-1
J: TRBJ2-7

DNA: TGTGCCAGCAGACCAGCGGAGACCTTCACCGGGGAGCTGTTTTTT
CDR3: CASRPAETFTGELFF
size: few
D: NA
V: TRBV7-9
J: TRBJ2-2

DNA: TGTGCCAGCAGCCTAATAGGGGGTGGTGGCTACACCTTC
CDR3: CASSLIGGGGYTF
size: NA
D: NA
V: TRBV7-9
J: TRBJ1-2

DNA: TGTGCCAGCAGACAGGGGGATACGCAGTATTTT
CDR3: CASRQGDTQYF
size: NA
D: TRBD1
V: TRBV6-5
J: TRBJ2-3

DNA: TGTGCCTGGAGTCGAGGCAGAGAAGAGACCCAGTACTTC
CDR3: CAWSRGREETQYF
size: NA
D: NA
V: TRBV30
J: TRBJ2-5

DNA: TGTGCCAGCACCAGGAAAAACACTGAAGCTTTCTTT
CDR3: CASTRKNTEAFF
size: NA
D: NA
V: TRBV2
J: TRBJ1-1

DNA: TGTGCCAGCAGCACCGGGACAACCCTCAAGGGGTTGGGCTACACCTTC
CDR3: CASSTGTTLKGLGYTF
size: NA
D: NA
V: TRBV27
J: TRBJ1-2

DNA: TGTGCCAGCATTCAGCGGGCTGGTCAAGAGACCCAGTACTTC
CDR3: CASIQRAGQETQYF
size: once
D: NA
V: TRBV28
J: TRBJ2-5

DNA: TGTGCCAGCAGCTTTGGGGAGGGCACTGAAGCTTTCTTT
CDR3: CASSFGEGTEAFF
size: NA
D: NA
V: TRBV5-4
J: TRBJ1-1

DNA: TGCGCCAGCAGTGAGTCGCTAGGACTAGCGGGCGAGGAGCAGTTCTTC
CDR3: CASSESLGLAGEEQFF
size: NA
D: TRBD2
V: TRBV10-1
J: TRBJ2-1

DNA: TGTGCCAGCACCCTTCTTGGCCGCACCGGGGAGCTGTTTTTT
CDR3: CASTLLGRTGELFF
size: few
D: NA
V: TRBV27
J: TRBJ2-2

DNA: TGTGCCTGGAGTGCAGGGGCTAACTATGGCTACACCTTC
CDR3: CAWSAGANYGYTF
size: NA
D: NA
V: TRBV30
J: TRBJ1-2

DNA: TGCGCCAGCATACCGGGACAGGGATATACCACTGAAGCTTTCTTT
CDR3: CASIPGQGYTTEAFF
size: NA
D: TRBD1
V: TRBV10-2
J: TRBJ1-1

DNA: TGTGCCAGCACACTAAGCCGGGTTGGGGCCAACGTCCTGACTTTC
CDR3: CASTLSRVGANVLTF
size: NA
D: NA
V: TRBV2
J: TRBJ2-6

DNA: TGTGCCAGCTCTCTCAGCTCCTACAATGAGCAGTTCTTC
CDR3: CASSLSSYNEQFF
size: NA
D: NA
V: TRBV18
J: TRBJ2-1

DNA: TGTGCCAGCAGTTACAGGGAGGGGTCCTCCTACGAGCAGTACTTC
CDR3: CASSYREGSSYEQYF
size: NA
D: TRBD2
V: TRBV6-5
J: TRBJ2-7

DNA: TGTGCCAGCAGTGGACAGGGCCGCTACAATGAGCAGTTCTTC
CDR3: CASSGQGRYNEQFF
size: NA
D: TRBD1
V: TRBV6-5
J: TRBJ2-1

DNA: TGTGCCAGCAGTACAGGGGGGAACTATGGCTACACCTTC
CDR3: CASSTGGNYGYTF
size: NA
D: TRBD1
V: TRBV27
J: TRBJ1-2

DNA: TGTGCCAGCAGCCAAGCGGGGGGGCCCACAGATACGCAGTATTTT
CDR3: CASSQAGGPTDTQYF
size: NA
D: TRBD2
V: TRBV4-2
J: TRBJ2-3

DNA: TGTGCCTGGAGTGCTAAACCGGGACAGGGCCTCGGGAGCAATCAGCCCCAGCATTTT
CDR3: CAWSAKPGQGLGSNQPQHF
size: NA
D: TRBD1
V: TRBV30
J: TRBJ1-5

DNA: TGTGCCAGCAGCCAGAGACTCGGACAAGGACTGTTTTTT
CDR3: CASSQRLGQGLFF
size: NA
D: NA
V: TRBV7-6
J: TRBJ1-4

DNA: TGTGCCTGCTCGAGCGGGGGTTATCAAGAGACCCAGTACTTC
CDR3: CACSSGGYQETQYF
size: few
D: TRBD2
V: TRBV30
J: TRBJ2-5

DNA: TGTGCCAGCAGGCCGTTCAGGGGTACAATAGAGACCCAGTACTTC
CDR3: CASRPFRGTIETQYF
size: few
D: NA
V: TRBV7-8
J: TRBJ2-5

DNA: TGTGCCAGCAGCTTAGCTAGCGCCCAGTACTTC
CDR3: CASSLASAQYF
size: NA
D: NA
V: TRBV7-2
J: TRBJ2-5

DNA: TGTGCCAGCAGTTTGTCGACTAGCGGGAGGAAATACGAGCAGTACTTC
CDR3: CASSLSTSGRKYEQYF
size: once
D: TRBD2
V: TRBV28
J: TRBJ2-7

DNA: TGTGCCAGCAGCTACGCCGCCCGACAGGGGGCCTACGAGCAGTACTTC
CDR3: CASSYAARQGAYEQYF
size: NA
D: TRBD1
V: TRBV6-5
J: TRBJ2-7

DNA: TGTGCCAGCAGCCCCCGGACTAGCGGGAGTGGGAATGAGCAGTTCTTC
CDR3: CASSPRTSGSGNEQFF
size: NA
D: TRBD2
V: TRBV7-2
J: TRBJ2-1

DNA: TGTGCCTGGAGTGTCAACAGGGGTTACGAGCAGTACTTC
CDR3: CAWSVNRGYEQYF
size: NA
D: TRBD1
V: TRBV30
J: TRBJ2-7

DNA: TGTGCCAGCAGCGTAGGGCACAACCCCCGGAGCAGGGCCCTCATGAACACTGAAGCTTTCTTT
CDR3: CASSVGHNPRSRALMNTEAFF
size: NA
D: NA
V: TRBV9
J: TRBJ1-1

DNA: TGTGCCAGCCTAAAATATGGCTACACCTTC
CDR3: CASLKYGYTF
size: NA
D: NA
V: TRBV6-1
J: TRBJ1-2